This T cell receptor beta chain was captured in a study of early T cells in non-severe SARS-CoV-2 infection. Study context: Chains were not paired, and sequencing was done on bulk RNA from unsorted whole blood.

This clonotype was detected only a few times. TCRdb used MiXCR to reprocess the 5' RACE reads, holding one entry per CDR3 protein. This sample has 69,000 or so distinct CDR3 sequences; about 9% occur once, and the top ten carry roughly 6%. Germline CDR1 and CDR2: SGHTA and FQGNSA. The V segment lost 5 bases and the J segment 7 bases; nucleotides outside the gene matches: 7. The CDR3 runs to 14 residues. The J gene is TRBJ2-3, the V gene TRBV7-2; the match to TRBD1 covers 9 bases. This sequence originates from an adult who was a healthcare worker with PCR-confirmed SARS-CoV-2 infection or an uninfected control (not recorded which). Sample: whole blood. Here the CDR3 DNA reads TGTGCCAGCAGCCCAACAGGGGGCGCATATACGCAGTATTTT. Protein sequence: CASSPTGGAYTQYF.